A selection of T cell receptor beta chains follows, all from one sample in a study of tumour-infiltrating T cells in Burkitt lymphoma. Assay: immunoSEQ multiplex PCR; the TCRdb copy retains only in-frame clones and omits some. The sample lists about 4,400 clones, 16% seen once, with roughly 13% in the top ten. The material sequenced was tumor tissue. All receptors come from a human donor with diffuse large B-cell lymphoma. Some clones in this sample may be carry-over from other donors' samples. Each CDR3 is given with its conserved first and last residue. The D gene is left open where the match is weak. For some rows the clone size is stated as once, few or many, or as a class when expanded; others skip it.

>15|TRBV2|TRBJ1-5|NA|NA
TGTGCCAGTTTTCGGGGAGTCGGAGGCAATCAGCCCCAGCATTTT
CASFRGVGGNQPQHF
>15|TRBV18|TRBJ1-1|NA|few
TGTGCCAGCTCACCACCCCGGGTGGGGAACACTGAAGCTTTCTTT
CASSPPRVGNTEAFF
>14|TRBV6-1|TRBJ1-1|NA|few
TGTGCCAGCAGTGCGAGGACGGAGAACACTGAAGCTTTCTTT
CASSARTENTEAFF
>17|TRBV5-1|TRBJ1-3|TRBD1|NA
TGCGCCAGCAGCCGGGGGACAGACCTCTTCTCTGGAAACACCATATATTTT
CASSRGTDLFSGNTIYF
>14|TRBV29-1|TRBJ2-5|TRBD2|few
TGCAGCGTTCTGGCTAGCGGGATCCAAGAGACCCAGTACTTC
CSVLASGIQETQYF
>16|TRBV19|TRBJ1-4|NA|NA
TGTGCCAGTAGTATAGGGCTCCGGACTGAAAATGAAAAACTGTTTTTT
CASSIGLRTENEKLFF
>17|TRBV7-9|TRBJ1-1|NA|NA
TGTGCCAGCAGCTTAGAGGTTACGGGGGGCAGGAACACTGAAGCTTTCTTT
CASSLEVTGGRNTEAFF
>14|TRBV7-8|TRBJ1-1|TRBD1|few
TGTGCCAGCACCAAGGGGGGGGACAGATCTGAAGCTTTCTTT
CASTKGGDRSEAFF
>16|TRBV4-2|TRBJ1-5|NA|NA
TGTGCCAGCAGCCAAGTAACCGGGGCCTCAACGGAGCCCCAGCATTTT
CASSQVTGASTEPQHF
>18|TRBV10-3|TRBJ2-3|TRBD2|NA
TGTGCCATCAGTGCCCCCGGGACTAGCGGGCAAAGCACAGATACGCAGTATTTT
CAISAPGTSGQSTDTQYF
>15|TRBV6-1|TRBJ1-5|NA|few
TGTGCCAGCAGCCTCTCCAGGGGTAGCAATCAGCCCCAGCATTTT
CASSLSRGSNQPQHF
>13|TRBV2|TRBJ2-7|NA|few
TGTGCCTGTCAACGGGGCGGCTCCTACGAGCAGTACTTC
CACQRGGSYEQYF
>14|TRBV2|TRBJ2-1|NA|few
TGTGCCAGCAGTTGGGACACCTCCTACAATGAGCAGTTCTTC
CASSWDTSYNEQFF
>12|TRBV7-2|TRBJ1-2|NA|NA
TGTGCCAGCAGCTTAGCACTCTATGGCTACACCTTC
CASSLALYGYTF
>18|TRBV28|TRBJ2-7|NA|NA
TGTGCCAGCAGTTTAATAGGGGCTATAGGGCCAATGAATTACGAGCAGTACTTC
CASSLIGAIGPMNYEQYF